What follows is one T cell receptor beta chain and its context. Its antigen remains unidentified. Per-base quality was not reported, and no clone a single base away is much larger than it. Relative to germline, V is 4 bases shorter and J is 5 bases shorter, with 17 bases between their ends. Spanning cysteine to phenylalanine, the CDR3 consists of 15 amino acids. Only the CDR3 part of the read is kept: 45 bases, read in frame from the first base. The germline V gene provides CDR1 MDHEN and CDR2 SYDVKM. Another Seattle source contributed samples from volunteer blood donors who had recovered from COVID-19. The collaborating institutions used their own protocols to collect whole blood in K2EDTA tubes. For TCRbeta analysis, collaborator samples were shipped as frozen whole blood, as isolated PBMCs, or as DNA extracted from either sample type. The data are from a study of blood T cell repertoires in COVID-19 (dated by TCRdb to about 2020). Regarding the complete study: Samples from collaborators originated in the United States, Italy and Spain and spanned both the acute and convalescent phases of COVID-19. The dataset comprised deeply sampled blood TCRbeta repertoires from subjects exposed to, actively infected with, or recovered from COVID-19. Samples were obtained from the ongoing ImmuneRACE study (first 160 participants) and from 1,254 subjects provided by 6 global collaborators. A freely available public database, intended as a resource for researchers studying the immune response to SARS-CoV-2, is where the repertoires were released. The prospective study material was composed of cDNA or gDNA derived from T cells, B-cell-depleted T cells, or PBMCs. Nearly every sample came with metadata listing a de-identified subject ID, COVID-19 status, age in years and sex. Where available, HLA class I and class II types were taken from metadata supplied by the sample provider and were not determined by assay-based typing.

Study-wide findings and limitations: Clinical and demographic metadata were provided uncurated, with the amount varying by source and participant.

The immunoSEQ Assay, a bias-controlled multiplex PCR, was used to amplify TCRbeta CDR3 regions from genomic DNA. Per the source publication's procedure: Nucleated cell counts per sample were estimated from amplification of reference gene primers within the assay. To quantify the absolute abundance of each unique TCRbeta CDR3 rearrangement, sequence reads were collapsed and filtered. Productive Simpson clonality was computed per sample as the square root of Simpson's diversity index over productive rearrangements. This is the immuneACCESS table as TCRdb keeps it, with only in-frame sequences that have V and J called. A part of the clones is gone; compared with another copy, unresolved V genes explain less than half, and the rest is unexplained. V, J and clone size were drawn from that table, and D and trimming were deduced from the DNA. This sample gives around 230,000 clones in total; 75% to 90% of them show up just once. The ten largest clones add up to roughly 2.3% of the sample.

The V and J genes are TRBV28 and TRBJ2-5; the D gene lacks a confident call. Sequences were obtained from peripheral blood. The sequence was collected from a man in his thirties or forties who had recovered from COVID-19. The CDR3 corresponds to CASSSPGPRSETQYF. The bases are TGTGCCAGCAGTTCCCCCGGTCCCCGGTCCGAGACCCAGTACTTC.